This T cell receptor (beta chain) stems from a study of type 1 regulatory T cells. About this clonotype: No antigen is known for it.

One entry per CDR3 protein, called by TCRdb with MiXCR from the reads. The sample has 63,000 or so distinct CDR3 sequences; roughly 49% are singletons. The CDR3 spans 16 residues. Looked up from germline, CDR1 is DFQATT and CDR2 is SNEGSKA (reference sequence). V dropped 1 base and J dropped 3; count of bases not matched to a gene: 10. The V call is TRBV20-1, the J call TRBJ1-2, with 8 positions matching TRBD1. Material: cultured non-Tr1 T cells, either the whole culture or a sorted T cell fraction (not recorded which). This clonotype was obtained from a human donor in good health. CDR3 bases: TGCAGTGCTAGAGCCTATCCAGGGGGCTACGACTATGGCTACACCTTC. It translates to CSARAYPGGYDYGYTF.